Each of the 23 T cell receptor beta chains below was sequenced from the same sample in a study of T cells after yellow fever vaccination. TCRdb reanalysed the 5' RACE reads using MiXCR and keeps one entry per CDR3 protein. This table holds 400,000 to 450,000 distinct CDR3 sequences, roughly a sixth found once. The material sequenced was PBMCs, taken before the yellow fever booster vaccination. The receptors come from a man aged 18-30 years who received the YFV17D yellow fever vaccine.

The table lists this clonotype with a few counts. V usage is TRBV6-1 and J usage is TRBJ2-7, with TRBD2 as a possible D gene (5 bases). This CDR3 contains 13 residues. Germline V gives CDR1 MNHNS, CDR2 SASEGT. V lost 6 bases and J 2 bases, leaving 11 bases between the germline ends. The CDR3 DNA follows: TGTGCCAGCAGGACTATTCCCCCCTACGAGCAGTACGTC. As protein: CASRTIPPYEQYV.

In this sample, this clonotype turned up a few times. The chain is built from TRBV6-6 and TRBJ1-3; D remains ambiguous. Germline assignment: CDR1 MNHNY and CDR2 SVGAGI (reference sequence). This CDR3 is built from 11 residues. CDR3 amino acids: CVSGPGNTIYF. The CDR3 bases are TGTGTCTCGGGCCCCGGAAACACCATATATTTT.

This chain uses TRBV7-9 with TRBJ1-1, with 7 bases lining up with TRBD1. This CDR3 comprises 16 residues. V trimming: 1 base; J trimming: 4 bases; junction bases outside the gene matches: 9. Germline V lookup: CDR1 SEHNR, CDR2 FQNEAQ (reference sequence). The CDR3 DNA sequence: TGTGCCAGCAGCTTAGTTATACAGGGGCCGAGCACTGAAGCTTTCTTT. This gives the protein CASSLVIQGPSTEAFF.

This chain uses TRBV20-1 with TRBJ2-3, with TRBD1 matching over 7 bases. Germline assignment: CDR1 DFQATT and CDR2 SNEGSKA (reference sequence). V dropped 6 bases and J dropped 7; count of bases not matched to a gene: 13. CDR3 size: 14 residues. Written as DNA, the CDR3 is TGCAGTGCCACAGACAGGGTCTTCTTTTATACGCAGTATTTT. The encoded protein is CSATDRVFFYTQYF.

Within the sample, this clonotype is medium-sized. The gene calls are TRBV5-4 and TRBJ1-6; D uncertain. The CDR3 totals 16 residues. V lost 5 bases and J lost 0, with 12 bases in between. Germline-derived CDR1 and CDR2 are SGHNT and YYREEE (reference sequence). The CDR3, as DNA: TGTGCCAGCAGGGCCATGAAGGGCTCCTATAATTCACCCCTCCACTTT. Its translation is CASRAMKGSYNSPLHF.

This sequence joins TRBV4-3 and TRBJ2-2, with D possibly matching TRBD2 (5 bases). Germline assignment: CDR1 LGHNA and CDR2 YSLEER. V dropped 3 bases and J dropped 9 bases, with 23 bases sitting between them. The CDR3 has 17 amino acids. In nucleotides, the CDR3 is TGCGCCAGCAGCCACCCCGTTGGTAGCGATAGGACCCGGGAGCTGTTTTTT. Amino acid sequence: CASSHPVGSDRTRELFF.

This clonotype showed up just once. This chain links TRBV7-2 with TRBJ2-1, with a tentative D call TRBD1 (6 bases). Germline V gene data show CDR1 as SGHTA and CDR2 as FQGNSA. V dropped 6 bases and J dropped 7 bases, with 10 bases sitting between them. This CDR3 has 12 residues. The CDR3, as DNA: TGTGCCAGCAGTACTACAGGGAATGAGCAGTTCTTC. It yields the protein CASSTTGNEQFF.

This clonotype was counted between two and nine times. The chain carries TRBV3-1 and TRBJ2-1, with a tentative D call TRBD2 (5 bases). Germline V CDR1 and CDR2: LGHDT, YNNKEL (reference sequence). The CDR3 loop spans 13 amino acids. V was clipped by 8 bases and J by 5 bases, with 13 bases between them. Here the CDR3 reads CASEDWPDNEQFF. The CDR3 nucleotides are TGTGCCAGCGAGGACTGGCCCGACAATGAGCAGTTCTTC.

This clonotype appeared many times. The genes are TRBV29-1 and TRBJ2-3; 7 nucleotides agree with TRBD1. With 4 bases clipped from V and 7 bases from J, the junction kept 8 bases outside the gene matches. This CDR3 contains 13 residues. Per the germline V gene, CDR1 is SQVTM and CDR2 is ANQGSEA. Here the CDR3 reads CSVGPDRANTQYF. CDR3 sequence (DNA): TGCAGCGTTGGACCTGACAGGGCGAATACGCAGTATTTT.

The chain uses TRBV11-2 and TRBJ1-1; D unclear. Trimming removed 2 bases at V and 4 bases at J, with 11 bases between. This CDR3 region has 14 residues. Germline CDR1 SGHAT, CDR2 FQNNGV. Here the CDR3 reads CASSLRVFGTEAFF. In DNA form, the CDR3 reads TGTGCCAGCAGCTTAAGGGTTTTTGGCACTGAAGCTTTCTTT.

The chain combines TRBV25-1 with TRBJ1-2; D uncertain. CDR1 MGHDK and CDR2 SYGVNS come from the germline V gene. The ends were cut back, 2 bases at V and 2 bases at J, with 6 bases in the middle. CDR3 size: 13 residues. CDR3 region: CASSEGLNYGYTF. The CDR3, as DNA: TGTGCCAGCAGTGAAGGGCTCAACTATGGCTACACCTTC.

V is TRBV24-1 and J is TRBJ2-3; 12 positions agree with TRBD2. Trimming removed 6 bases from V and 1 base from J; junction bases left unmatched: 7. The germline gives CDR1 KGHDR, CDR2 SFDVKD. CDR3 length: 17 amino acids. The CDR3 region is CATSRPRLAGGTDTQYF. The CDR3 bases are TGTGCCACCAGTAGGCCCCGACTAGCGGGGGGCACAGATACGCAGTATTTT.

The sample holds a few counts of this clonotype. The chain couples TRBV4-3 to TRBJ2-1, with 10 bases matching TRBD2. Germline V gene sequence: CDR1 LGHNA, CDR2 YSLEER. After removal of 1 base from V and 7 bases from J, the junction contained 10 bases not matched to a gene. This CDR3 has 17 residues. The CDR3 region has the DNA TGCGCCAGCAGCCAAGCCCATTTTAGCGGGGGGACTAATGAGCAGTTCTTC. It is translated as CASSQAHFSGGTNEQFF.

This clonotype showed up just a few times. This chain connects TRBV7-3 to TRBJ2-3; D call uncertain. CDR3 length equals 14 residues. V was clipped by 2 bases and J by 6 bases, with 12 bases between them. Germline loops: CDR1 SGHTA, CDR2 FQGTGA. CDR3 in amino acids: CASSLVAVPDTQYF. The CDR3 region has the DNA TGTGCCAGCAGCTTAGTAGCCGTTCCGGATACGCAGTATTTT.

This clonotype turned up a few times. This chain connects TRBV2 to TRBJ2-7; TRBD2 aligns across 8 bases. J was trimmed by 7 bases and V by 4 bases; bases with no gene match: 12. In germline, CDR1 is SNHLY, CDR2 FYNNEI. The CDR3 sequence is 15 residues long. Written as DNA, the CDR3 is TGTGCCAGCAGTGTAAACGGGGGGGCCGTGGAAGAGCAGTACTTC. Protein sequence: CASSVNGGAVEEQYF.

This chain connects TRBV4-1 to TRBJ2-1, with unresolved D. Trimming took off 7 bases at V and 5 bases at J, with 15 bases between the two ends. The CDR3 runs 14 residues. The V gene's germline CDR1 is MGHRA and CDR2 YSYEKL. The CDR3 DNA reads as TGCGCCAGCACTTATCAAGATCGAGACAATGAGCAGTTCTTC. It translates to CASTYQDRDNEQFF.

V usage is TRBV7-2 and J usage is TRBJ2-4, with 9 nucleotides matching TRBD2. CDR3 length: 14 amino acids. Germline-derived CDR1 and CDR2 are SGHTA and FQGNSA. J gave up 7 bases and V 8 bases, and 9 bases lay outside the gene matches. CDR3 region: CASGGGGARNIQYF. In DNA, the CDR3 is TGTGCCAGCGGGGGCGGGGGGGCCCGGAACATTCAGTACTTC. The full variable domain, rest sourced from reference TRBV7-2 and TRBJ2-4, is GAGVSQSPSNKVTEKGKDVELRCDPISGHTALYWYRQSLGQGLEFLIYFQGNSAPDKSGLPSDRFSAERTGGSVSTLTIQRTQQEDSAVYLCASGGGGARNIQYFGAGTRLSVL.

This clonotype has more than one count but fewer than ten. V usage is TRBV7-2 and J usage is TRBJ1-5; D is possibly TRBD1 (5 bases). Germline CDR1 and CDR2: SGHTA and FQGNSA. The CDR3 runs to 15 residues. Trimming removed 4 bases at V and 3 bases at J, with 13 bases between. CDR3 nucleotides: TGTGCCAGCAGCTCCCCTGGGGGACCCAATCAGCCCCAGCATTTT. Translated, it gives CASSSPGGPNQPQHF.

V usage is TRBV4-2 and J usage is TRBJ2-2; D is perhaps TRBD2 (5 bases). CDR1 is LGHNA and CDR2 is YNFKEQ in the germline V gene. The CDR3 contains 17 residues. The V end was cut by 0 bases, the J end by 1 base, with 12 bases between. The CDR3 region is CASSQEVLGGNTGELFF. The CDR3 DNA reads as TGTGCCAGCAGCCAAGAAGTTTTAGGAGGGAACACCGGGGAGCTGTTTTTT.

CDR3 coding DNA: TGTGCCAGCAGCCCTCCCCCGGGGACCTTGACGCAGTATTTT. It translates to CASSPPPGTLTQYF. The rearrangement uses TRBV9 and TRBJ2-3; tentatively, D is TRBD1 or TRBD2 (5 bases each). Trimming removed 4 bases from V and 9 bases from J, with 18 bases in between. CDR3 length: 14 residues. Germline V gene lookup returns CDR1 SGDLS and CDR2 YYNGEE.

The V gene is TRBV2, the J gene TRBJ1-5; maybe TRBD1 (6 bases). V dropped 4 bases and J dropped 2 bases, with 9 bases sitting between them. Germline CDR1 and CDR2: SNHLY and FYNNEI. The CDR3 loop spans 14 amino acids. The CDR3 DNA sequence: TGTGCCAGCAGTGGACAGGTGGGCAATCAGCCCCAGCATTTT. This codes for CASSGQVGNQPQHF.

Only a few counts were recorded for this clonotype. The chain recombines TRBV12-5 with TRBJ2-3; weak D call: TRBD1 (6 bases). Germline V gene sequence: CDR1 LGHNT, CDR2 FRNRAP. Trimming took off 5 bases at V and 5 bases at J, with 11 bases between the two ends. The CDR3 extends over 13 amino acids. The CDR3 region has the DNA TGTGCTAGTGGTACCGGACAGCAAGATACGCAGTATTTT. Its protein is CASGTGQQDTQYF.

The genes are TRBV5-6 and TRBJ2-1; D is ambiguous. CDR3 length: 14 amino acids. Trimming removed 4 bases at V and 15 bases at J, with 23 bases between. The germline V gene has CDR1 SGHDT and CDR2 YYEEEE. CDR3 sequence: CASSPPTTPRPLFF. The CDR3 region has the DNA TGTGCCAGCAGCCCACCCACGACACCCCGACCGCTGTTCTTC.